A selection of T cell receptor beta chains follows, all from one sample in a study of cytomegalovirus exposure and HLA in healthy donors. The protocol was immunoSEQ multiplex PCR, while the TCRdb copy is restricted to in-frame clones and leaves out a portion. The sample includes roughly 130,000 clones, around 80% seen only once; the top ten take 5.3%. Sequenced sample: PBMCs. These receptors originate from a man between 25 and 39 years old in good health and CMV-seronegative. CDR3s include the opening cysteine and the closing phenylalanine or tryptophan. A D gene is named only where the DNA matches it firmly. Size values are once, few and many counts, or a class for expanded clones, and some rows have none.

v_call	d_call	j_call	clone_size	cdr3_aa	cdr3_nt
TRBV6-5	.	TRBJ2-5	.	CASSPGHLWETQYF	TGTGCCAGCAGTCCGGGACATTTATGGGAGACCCAGTACTTC
TRBV19	TRBD1	TRBJ1-5	.	CASRGQGPQPQHF	TGTGCCAGTAGGGGACAGGGCCCTCAGCCCCAGCATTTT
TRBV7-2	.	TRBJ2-1	.	CASSPLGAAYNEQFF	TGTGCCAGCAGCCCACTCGGAGCGGCCTACAATGAGCAGTTCTTC
TRBV27	TRBD2	TRBJ2-3	.	CASSLSGLAPAGTQYF	TGTGCCAGCAGTTTATCTGGACTAGCGCCCGCCGGAACGCAGTATTTT
TRBV6-5	.	TRBJ1-3	few	CASSKWQGGNTIYF	TGTGCCAGCAGCAAGTGGCAGGGAGGAAACACCATATATTTT
TRBV27	.	TRBJ2-7	once	CASKRSSYEQYF	TGTGCCAGCAAGAGGAGCTCCTACGAGCAGTACTTC
TRBV6-1	TRBD1	TRBJ1-4	.	CASSGTGAVRNEKLFF	TGTGCCAGCAGTGGGACAGGCGCAGTCAGAAATGAAAAACTGTTTTTT
TRBV25-1	TRBD1	TRBJ2-3	.	CASSVETGTGYSTDTQYF	TGTGCCAGCAGTGTCGAAACCGGGACAGGGTATAGCACAGATACGCAGTATTTT
TRBV10-3	TRBD1	TRBJ1-5	.	CAIREDRGNQPQHF	TGTGCCATCAGGGAAGACAGGGGCAATCAGCCCCAGCATTTT
TRBV5-1	TRBD2	TRBJ2-1	.	CASSLTTGRQNEQFF	TGCGCCAGCAGCTTGACCACCGGGAGGCAAAATGAGCAGTTCTTC
TRBV5-1	TRBD1	TRBJ1-6	.	CASSLAGDRVNSPLHF	TGCGCCAGCAGCTTGGCTGGGGACAGGGTTAATTCACCCCTCCACTTT
TRBV5-1	TRBD1	TRBJ1-1	.	CASRGAIEQGAPSTEAFF	TGCGCCAGCAGAGGCGCTATTGAACAGGGGGCGCCGAGCACTGAAGCTTTCTTT
TRBV19	TRBD2	TRBJ2-3	many	CASSPGTSGGPHQGYF	TGTGCCAGTAGTCCCGGGACTAGCGGGGGACCACATCAGGGGTATTTT
TRBV5-4	.	TRBJ1-1	.	CASSAGSQLEAFF	TGTGCCAGCAGCGCCGGGTCACAACTTGAAGCTTTCTTT
TRBV11-2	TRBD2	TRBJ2-3	.	CASSKTGGRADTQYF	TGTGCCAGCAGCAAAACCGGCGGGAGGGCAGATACGCAGTATTTT